These T cell receptor beta chains were read from a single sample in a study of CD8 T cells in ankylosing spondylitis. Each CDR3 protein gets one entry after TCRdb re-called the 5' RACE reads with MiXCR. Of about 240,000 distinct CDR3 sequences detected, 7.5% to 9% appear once; the ten largest clones hold approximately 6.3%. The sample consisted of blood, either unsorted or a sorted T cell fraction (not recorded which). These receptors were collected from a male donor with ankylosing spondylitis or in good health (not recorded which). The CDR3 runs from the conserved cysteine through the conserved F or W.

j_call: TRBJ2-1; v_call: TRBV12-3/TRBV12-4; cdr3_aa: CASSFDPGLAAQFF
j_call: TRBJ2-5; v_call: TRBV5-6; cdr3_aa: CASSLEAAQETQYF
j_call: TRBJ1-1; v_call: TRBV12-3/TRBV12-4; cdr3_aa: CASSLLPATENTEAFF
j_call: TRBJ2-3; v_call: TRBV7-8; cdr3_aa: CASSGGDTQYF
j_call: TRBJ2-5; v_call: TRBV12-3/TRBV12-4; cdr3_aa: CAFCLSAPPGQKSQETQYF
j_call: TRBJ2-5; v_call: TRBV27; cdr3_aa: CASSDGTDQETQYF
j_call: TRBJ2-7; v_call: TRBV20-1; cdr3_aa: CSARRAADYEQYF
j_call: TRBJ2-6; v_call: TRBV4-3; cdr3_aa: CASSQDFSGGANVLTF
j_call: TRBJ2-3; v_call: TRBV7-9; cdr3_aa: CASSLSGLDTQYF
j_call: TRBJ2-1; v_call: TRBV20-1; cdr3_aa: CSAPRVAGDYNEQFF
j_call: TRBJ2-1; v_call: TRBV20-1; cdr3_aa: CSASRGPYNEQFF
j_call: TRBJ2-6; v_call: TRBV19; cdr3_aa: CASSDRLSGANVLTF
j_call: TRBJ2-1; v_call: TRBV6-2/TRBV6-3; cdr3_aa: CASSLTSGSRDEQFF
j_call: TRBJ1-1; v_call: TRBV5-1; cdr3_aa: CASSEGRGSLAFF
j_call: TRBJ1-3; v_call: TRBV12-3/TRBV12-4; cdr3_aa: CATWTGPSSGNTIYF
j_call: TRBJ2-7; v_call: TRBV20-1; cdr3_aa: CSARFGAGEQYF
j_call: TRBJ1-2; v_call: TRBV13; cdr3_aa: CASSSGRRNYGYTF
j_call: TRBJ2-1; v_call: TRBV6-2/TRBV6-3; cdr3_aa: CASSHGLAGAYEQFF
j_call: TRBJ2-3; v_call: TRBV7-9; cdr3_aa: CASSYRAGRHTQYF
j_call: TRBJ2-7; v_call: TRBV7-9; cdr3_aa: CASSPGTMGFYEQYF
j_call: TRBJ2-2; v_call: TRBV3-1; cdr3_aa: CACTQGDRGPLSGELFF
j_call: TRBJ2-7; v_call: TRBV5-1; cdr3_aa: CASSLGGTVTYEQYF
j_call: TRBJ2-5; v_call: TRBV5-1; cdr3_aa: CASSFGGSETQYF
j_call: TRBJ1-2; v_call: TRBV29-1; cdr3_aa: CSAAGRNYGYTF
j_call: TRBJ2-1; v_call: TRBV7-7; cdr3_aa: CASAGGGRGEQLF
j_call: TRBJ1-2; v_call: TRBV7-2; cdr3_aa: CASSPAGGTGYTF